This TCR beta chain was identified during a study of blood T cells in healthy people across ages. The CDR3 has 16 residues. CDR1 SGHRS and CDR2 YFSETQ come from the germline V gene. As to this clonotype: Since a much larger clone is just one base distant, this may be a read error.

The second PCR ran about 6 to 12 cycles with a sample-barcoded 5' primer and J-beta primers. TCRdb used MiXCR to reprocess the 5' RACE reads, holding one entry per CDR3 protein. The table has 730,000 or so distinct CDR3 sequences, roughly 44% seen once. This receptor was obtained from an older woman in good health. The J gene is TRBJ2-7, the V gene TRBV5-1; D might be TRBD2 (6 bases). The sequenced sample consisted of blood. This CDR3 reads CASSSTVGRSSHEQYF. In DNA, the CDR3 is TGCGCCAGCAGCTCCACTGTAGGGAGGAGCTCCCACGAGCAGTACTTC.